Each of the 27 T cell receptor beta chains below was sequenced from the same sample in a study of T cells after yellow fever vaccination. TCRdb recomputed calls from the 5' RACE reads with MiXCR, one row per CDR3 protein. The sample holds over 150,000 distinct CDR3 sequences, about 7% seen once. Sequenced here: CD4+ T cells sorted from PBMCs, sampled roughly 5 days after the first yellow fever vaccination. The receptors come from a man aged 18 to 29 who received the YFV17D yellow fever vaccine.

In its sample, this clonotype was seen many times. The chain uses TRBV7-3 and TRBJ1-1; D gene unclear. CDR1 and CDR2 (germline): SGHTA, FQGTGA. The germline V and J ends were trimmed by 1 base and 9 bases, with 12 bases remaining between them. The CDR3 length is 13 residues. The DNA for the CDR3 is TGTGCCAGCAGCTTAAACCAAGGGTACAAAGCTTTCTTT. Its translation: CASSLNQGYKAFF.

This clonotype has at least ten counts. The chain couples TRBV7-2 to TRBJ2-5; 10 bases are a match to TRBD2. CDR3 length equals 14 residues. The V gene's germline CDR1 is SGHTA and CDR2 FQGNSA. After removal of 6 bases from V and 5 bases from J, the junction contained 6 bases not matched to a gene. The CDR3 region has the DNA TGTGCCAGCAGGGCCGGGACTAGCGTCGAGACCCAGTACTTC. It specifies CASRAGTSVETQYF.

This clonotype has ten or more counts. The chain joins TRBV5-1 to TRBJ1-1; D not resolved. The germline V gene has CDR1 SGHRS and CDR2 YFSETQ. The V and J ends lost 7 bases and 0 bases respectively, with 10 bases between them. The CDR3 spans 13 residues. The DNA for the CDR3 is TGCGCCAGCCTCAACGACTTGAACACTGAAGCTTTCTTT. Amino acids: CASLNDLNTEAFF.

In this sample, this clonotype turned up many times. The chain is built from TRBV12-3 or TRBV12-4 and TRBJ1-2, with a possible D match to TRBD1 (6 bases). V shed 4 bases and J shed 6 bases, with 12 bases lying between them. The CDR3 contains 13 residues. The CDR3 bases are TGTGCCAGCAGTTCCACAGGGATTGATGGCTACACCTTC. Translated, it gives CASSSTGIDGYTF.

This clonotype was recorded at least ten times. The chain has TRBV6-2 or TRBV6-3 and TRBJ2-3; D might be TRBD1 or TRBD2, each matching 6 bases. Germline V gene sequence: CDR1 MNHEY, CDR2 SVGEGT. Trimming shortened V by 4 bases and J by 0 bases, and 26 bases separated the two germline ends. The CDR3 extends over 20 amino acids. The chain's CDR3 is CASSSVPGGRTYTSTDTQYF. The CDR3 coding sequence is TGTGCCAGCAGTTCTGTACCCGGGGGCAGAACCTATACTAGCACAGATACGCAGTATTTT.

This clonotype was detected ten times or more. The DNA of the CDR3 is TGCAGCGTTGTGAGGAAAACAACGAACACCGGGGAGCTGTTTTTT. This sequence encodes CSVVRKTTNTGELFF. The V call is TRBV29-1, the J call TRBJ2-2; D unclear. This CDR3 is built from 15 residues. Germline lookup yields CDR1 SQVTM and CDR2 ANQGSEA. Trimming cost V 4 bases and J 0 bases, with 12 bases left between them.

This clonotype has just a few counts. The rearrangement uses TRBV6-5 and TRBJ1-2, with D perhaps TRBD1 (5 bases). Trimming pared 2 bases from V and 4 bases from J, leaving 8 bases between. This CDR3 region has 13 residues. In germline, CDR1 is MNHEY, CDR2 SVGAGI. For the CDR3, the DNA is TGTGCCAGCAGTTACCGGGACCTCTATGGCTACACCTTC. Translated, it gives CASSYRDLYGYTF.

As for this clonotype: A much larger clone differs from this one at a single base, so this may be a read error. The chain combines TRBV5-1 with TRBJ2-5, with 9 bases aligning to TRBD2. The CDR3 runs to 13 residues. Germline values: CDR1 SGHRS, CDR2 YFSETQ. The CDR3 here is CASSRTSEESQYF. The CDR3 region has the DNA TGCGCCAGCAGCCGGACTAGCGAAGAGTCCCAGTACTTC. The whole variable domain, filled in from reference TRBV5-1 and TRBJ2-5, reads KAGVTQTPRYLIKTRGQQVTLSCSPISGHRSVSWYQQTPGQGLQFLFEYFSETQRNKGNFPGRFSGRQFSNSRSEMNVSTLELGDSALYLCASSRTSEESQYFGPGTRLLVL.

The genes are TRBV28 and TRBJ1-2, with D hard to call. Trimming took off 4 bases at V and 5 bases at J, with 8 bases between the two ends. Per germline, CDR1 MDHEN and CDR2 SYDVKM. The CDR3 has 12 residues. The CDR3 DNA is TGTGCCAGCAGTTCGAACTTTTATGGCTACACCTTC. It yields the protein CASSSNFYGYTF.

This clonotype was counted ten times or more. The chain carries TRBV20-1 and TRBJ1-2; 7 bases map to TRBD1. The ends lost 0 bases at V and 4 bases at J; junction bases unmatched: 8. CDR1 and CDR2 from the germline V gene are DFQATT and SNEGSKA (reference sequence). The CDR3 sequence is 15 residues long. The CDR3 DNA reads TGCAGTGCTAGAGACCTCAGGGGGTGGGGCTATGGCTACACCTTC. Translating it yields CSARDLRGWGYGYTF.

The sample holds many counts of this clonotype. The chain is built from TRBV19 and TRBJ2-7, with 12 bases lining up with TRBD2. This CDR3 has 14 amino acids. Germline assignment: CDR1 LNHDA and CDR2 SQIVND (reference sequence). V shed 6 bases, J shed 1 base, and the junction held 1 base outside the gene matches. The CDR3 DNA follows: TGTGCCAGTAGAGGACTAGCGGGATCCTACGAGCAGTACTTC. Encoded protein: CASRGLAGSYEQYF. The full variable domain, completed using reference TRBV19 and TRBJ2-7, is DGGITQSPKYLFRKEGQNVTLSCEQNLNHDAMYWYRQDPGQGLRLIYYSQIVNDFQKGDIAEGYSVSREKKESFPLTVTSAQKNPTAFYLCASRGLAGSYEQYFGPGTRLTVT.

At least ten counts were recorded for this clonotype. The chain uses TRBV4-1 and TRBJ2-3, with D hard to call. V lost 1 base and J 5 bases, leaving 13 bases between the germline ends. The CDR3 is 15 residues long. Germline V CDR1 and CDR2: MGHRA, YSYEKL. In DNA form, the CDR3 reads TGCGCCAGCAGCCAAGGAAGGGTCTTTCTAGATACGCAGTATTTT. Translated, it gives CASSQGRVFLDTQYF.

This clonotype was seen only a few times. The CDR3: CASSLEVSPYGYTF. DNA of the CDR3: TGTGCCAGCAGCTTGGAAGTCTCGCCGTATGGCTACACCTTC. V and J are TRBV5-4 and TRBJ1-2; no reliable D call. Looked up from germline, CDR1 is SGHNT and CDR2 is YYREEE (reference sequence). The CDR3 covers 14 residues. Trimming removed 0 bases at V and 5 bases at J, with 11 bases between.

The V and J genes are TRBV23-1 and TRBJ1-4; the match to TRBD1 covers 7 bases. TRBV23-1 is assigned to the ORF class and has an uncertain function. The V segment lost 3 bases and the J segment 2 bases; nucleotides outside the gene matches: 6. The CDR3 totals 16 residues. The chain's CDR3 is CASSHSTGQTNEKLFF. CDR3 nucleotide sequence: TGCGCCAGCAGTCACTCGACGGGACAGACTAATGAAAAACTGTTTTTT.

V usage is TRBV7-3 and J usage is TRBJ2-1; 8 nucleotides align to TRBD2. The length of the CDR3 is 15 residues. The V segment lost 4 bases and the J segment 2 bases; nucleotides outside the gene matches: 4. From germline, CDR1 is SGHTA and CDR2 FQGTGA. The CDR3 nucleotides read TGTGCCAGCAGCTCGAACGGGGGGGCCTACAATGAGCAGTTCTTC. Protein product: CASSSNGGAYNEQFF.

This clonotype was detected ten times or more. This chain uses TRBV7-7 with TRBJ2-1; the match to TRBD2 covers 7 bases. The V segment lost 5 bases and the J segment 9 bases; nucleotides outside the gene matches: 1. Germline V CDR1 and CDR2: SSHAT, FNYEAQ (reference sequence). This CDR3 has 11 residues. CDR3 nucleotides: TGTGCCAGCAGCGGCGGGGGTGAGCAGTTCTTC. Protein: CASSGGGEQFF.

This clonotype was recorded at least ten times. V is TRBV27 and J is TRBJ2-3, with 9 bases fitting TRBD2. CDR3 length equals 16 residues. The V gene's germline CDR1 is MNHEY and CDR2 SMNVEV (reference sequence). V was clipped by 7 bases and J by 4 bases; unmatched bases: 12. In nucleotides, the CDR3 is TGTGCCAGCAAGACAGGGTGGCGGGGGGGGCCAGATACGCAGTATTTT. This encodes CASKTGWRGGPDTQYF.

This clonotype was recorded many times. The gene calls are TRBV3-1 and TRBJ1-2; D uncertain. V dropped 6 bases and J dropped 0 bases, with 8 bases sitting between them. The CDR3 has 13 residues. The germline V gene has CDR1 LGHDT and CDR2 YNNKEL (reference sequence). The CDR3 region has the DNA TGTGCCAGCAGTTCCGGCGCTAACTATGGCTACACCTTC. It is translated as CASSSGANYGYTF. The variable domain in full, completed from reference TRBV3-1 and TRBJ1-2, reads DTAVSQTPKYLVTQMGNDKSIKCEQNLGHDTMYWYKQDSKKFLKIMFSYNNKELIINETVPNRFSPKSPDKAHLNLHINSLELGDSAVYFCASSSGANYGYTFGSGTRLTVV.

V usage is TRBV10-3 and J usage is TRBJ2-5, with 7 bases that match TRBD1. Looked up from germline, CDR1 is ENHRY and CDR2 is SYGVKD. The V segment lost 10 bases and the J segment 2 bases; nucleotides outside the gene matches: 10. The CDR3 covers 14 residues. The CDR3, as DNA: TGTGCCACGACTTGGTCGGGACAGCAAGAGACCCAGTACTTC. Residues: CATTWSGQQETQYF.

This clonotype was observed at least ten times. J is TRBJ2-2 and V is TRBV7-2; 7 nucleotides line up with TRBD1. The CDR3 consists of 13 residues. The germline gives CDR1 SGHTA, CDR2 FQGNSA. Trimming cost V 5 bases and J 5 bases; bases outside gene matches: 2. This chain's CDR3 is CASSVQGTGELFF. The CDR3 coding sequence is TGTGCCAGCAGCGTACAGGGGACCGGGGAGCTGTTTTTT.

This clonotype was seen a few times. CDR3 region: CSASGQGDTEAFF. For the CDR3, the DNA is TGCAGCGCGTCGGGACAGGGTGACACTGAAGCTTTCTTT. The chain joins TRBV29-1 to TRBJ1-1, with TRBD1 identical over 9 bases. Trimming took 7 bases from V and 3 from J; bases not matched to a gene: 6. In germline, CDR1 is SQVTM, CDR2 ANQGSEA. This CDR3 contains 13 residues. The full variable domain, in which reference TRBV29-1 and TRBJ1-1 provide the parts outside the CDR3, is SAVISQKPSRDICQRGTSLTIQCQVDSQVTMMFWYRQQPGQSLTLIATANQGSEATYESGFVIDKFPISRPNLTFSTLTVSNMSPEDSSIYLCSASGQGDTEAFFGQGTRLTVV.

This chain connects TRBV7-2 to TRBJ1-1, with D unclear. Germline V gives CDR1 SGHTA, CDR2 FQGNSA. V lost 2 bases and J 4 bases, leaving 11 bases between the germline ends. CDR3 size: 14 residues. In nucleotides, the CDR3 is TGTGCCAGCAGCTTACAGGACGGCGCCACTGAAGCTTTCTTT. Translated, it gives CASSLQDGATEAFF.

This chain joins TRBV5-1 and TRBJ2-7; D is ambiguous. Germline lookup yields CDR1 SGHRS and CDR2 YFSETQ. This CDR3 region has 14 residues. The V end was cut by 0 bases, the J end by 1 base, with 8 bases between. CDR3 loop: CASSLGSYSYEQYF. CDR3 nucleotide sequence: TGCGCCAGCAGCTTGGGTAGCTATTCCTACGAGCAGTACTTC.

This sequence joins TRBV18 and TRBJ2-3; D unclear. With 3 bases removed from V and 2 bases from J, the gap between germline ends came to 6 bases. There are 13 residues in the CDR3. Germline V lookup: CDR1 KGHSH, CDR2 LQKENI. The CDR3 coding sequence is TGTGCCAGCTCACCTGCGGTCACAGATACGCAGTATTTT. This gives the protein CASSPAVTDTQYF. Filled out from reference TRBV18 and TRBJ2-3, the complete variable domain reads NAGVMQNPRHLVRRRGQEARLRCSPMKGHSHVYWYRQLPEEGLKFMVYLQKENIIDESGMPKERFSAEFPKEGPSILRIQQVVRGDSAAYFCASSPAVTDTQYFGPGTRLTVL.

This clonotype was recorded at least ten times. CDR3 region: CASSLAGTSGTFTDTQYF. The CDR3 DNA is TGTGCCAGCAGCCTGGCCGGGACTAGCGGAACCTTCACAGATACGCAGTATTTT. J is TRBJ2-3 and V is TRBV12-3 or TRBV12-4; 11 bases agree with TRBD2. V gave up 6 bases and J gave up 2 bases; unmatched junction bases: 13. The CDR3 loop spans 18 amino acids.

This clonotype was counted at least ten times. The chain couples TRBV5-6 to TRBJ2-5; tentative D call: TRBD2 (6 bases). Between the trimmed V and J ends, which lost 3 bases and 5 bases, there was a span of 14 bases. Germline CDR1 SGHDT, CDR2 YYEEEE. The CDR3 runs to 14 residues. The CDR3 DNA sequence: TGTGCCAGCAGCTCCGTCGTTGCGGGGGAGACCCAGTACTTC. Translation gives CASSSVVAGETQYF.

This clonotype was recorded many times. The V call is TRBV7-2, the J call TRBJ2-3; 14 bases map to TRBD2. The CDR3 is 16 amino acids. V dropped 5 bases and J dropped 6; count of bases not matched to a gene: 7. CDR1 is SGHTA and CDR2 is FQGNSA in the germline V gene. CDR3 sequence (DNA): TGTGCCAGCAGCAGGAGACTAGCGGGGGGGCGCGATACGCAGTATTTT. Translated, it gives CASSRRLAGGRDTQYF.